Presented here are 18 T cell receptor beta chains from one specimen sequenced in a study of Graves' ophthalmopathy and Graves' hyperthyroidism. Investigators amplified TCR beta CDR3 regions from RNA transcripts. The library came from an HTBI-primed first-round RT-PCR and a second-round multiplex PCR. TCRdb passed the multiplex PCR reads through MiXCR, listing each CDR3 protein once. The sample lists about 230,000 distinct CDR3 sequences; around 50% were seen once. Sequenced: peripheral blood. All receptors come from an adult man with Graves' ophthalmopathy.

The rearrangement links TRBV24-1 to TRBJ2-5, with D possibly being TRBD1 (5 bases). Trimming took 3 bases from V and 2 from J, leaving 12 bases between them. The CDR3 extends over 15 amino acids. Looked up from germline, CDR1 is KGHDR and CDR2 is SFDVKD. CDR3 amino acids: CATSDMKGRQETQYF. CDR3 sequence (DNA): TGTGCCACCAGTGATATGAAGGGGCGTCAAGAGACCCAGTACTTC.

V and J are TRBV19 and TRBJ1-1; D uncertain. The CDR3 is 14 amino acids. V was clipped by 7 bases and J by 1 base, with 13 bases between them. Germline CDR1 LNHDA, CDR2 SQIVND (reference sequence). The CDR3 sequence is CASTKLGGNTEAFF. The DNA for the CDR3 is TGTGCCAGTACAAAGCTCGGCGGGAACACTGAAGCTTTCTTT.

The chain employs TRBV19 and TRBJ1-2; D possibly corresponds to TRBD1 (5 bases). This CDR3 has 15 amino acids. Trimming took off 3 bases at V and 2 bases at J, with 13 bases between the two ends. Germline-derived CDR1 and CDR2 are LNHDA and SQIVND (reference sequence). The CDR3 coding sequence is TGTGCCAGTAGTATCCCTCACAGGAAGAACTATGGCTACACCTTC. It specifies CASSIPHRKNYGYTF.

A remark on this clonotype: A junction boundary mismatches the germline segment, possibly from a read error. The chain recombines TRBV5-1 with TRBJ2-7, with D maybe TRBD1 (5 bases). Germline V gives CDR1 SGHRS, CDR2 YFSETQ. The CDR3 consists of 15 residues. CDR3 sequence: CASSPGHRPSYEQYF. The CDR3, as DNA: TGTGCCAGCAGCCCCGGACACCGCCCCTCCTACGAGCAGTACTTC.

The chain employs TRBV12-5 and TRBJ1-1; D is ambiguous. V gave up 2 bases and J gave up 3 bases, with 7 bases separating them. The CDR3 contains 13 residues. Germline V CDR1 and CDR2: LGHNT, FRNRAP. Here the CDR3 DNA reads TGTGCTAGTGGTTTGCCCTCTGACACTGAAGCTTTCTTT. This codes for CASGLPSDTEAFF.

The table lists this clonotype with a few counts. V is TRBV7-2 and J is TRBJ2-7, with 13 bases identical to TRBD2. Germline V gene sequence: CDR1 SGHTA, CDR2 FQGNSA. The CDR3 loop spans 16 amino acids. Trimming at V came to 3 bases and at J to 6 bases, leaving 8 bases not matched to a gene. The CDR3 reads CASSFSTSGGQVEQYF. The DNA of the CDR3 is TGTGCCAGCAGCTTCTCGACTAGCGGGGGGCAGGTCGAGCAGTACTTC.

Turning to this clonotype: This may be a read error, as it is one base from a much larger clone. The chain uses TRBV10-2 and TRBJ2-7; 10 nucleotides agree with TRBD2. The germline V gene encodes CDR1 WSHSY and CDR2 SAAADI. CDR3 length: 17 residues. The DNA of the CDR3 is TGCGCCAGCAGTGAGGTTAGCGGGAGGCCTTTCTCCTACGGGCAGTACTTC. Encoded protein: CASSEVSGRPFSYGQYF.

This sequence joins TRBV29-1 and TRBJ1-1; no clear D gene. Germline CDR1 SQVTM, CDR2 ANQGSEA. Trimming took off 7 bases at V and 2 bases at J, with 8 bases between the two ends. The CDR3 sequence is 11 residues long. The CDR3 DNA sequence: TGCAGCGCCCCGGGTAACACTGAAGCTTTCTTT. Residues: CSAPGNTEAFF.

The chain carries TRBV15 and TRBJ1-6; D remains unclear. This CDR3 comprises 14 residues. Trimming took off 4 bases at V and 7 bases at J, with 11 bases between the two ends. Germline V gene data show CDR1 as LNHNV and CDR2 as YYDKDF (reference sequence). CDR3 protein: CATSNTGRNSPLHF. CDR3 sequence (DNA): TGTGCCACCAGCAACACTGGGCGGAATTCACCCCTCCACTTT.

CDR3 in DNA: TGTGCCAGCAGCGTAGAGGGAGATAACGGCTACACCTTC. Translated: CASSVEGDNGYTF. This chain connects TRBV9 to TRBJ1-2; D is ambiguous. CDR1 and CDR2 from the germline V gene are SGDLS and YYNGEE. The CDR3 extends over 13 amino acids. V was pared by 0 bases and J by 8 bases, with 11 bases between.

This clonotype was seen only a few times. This chain links TRBV2 with TRBJ2-7; maybe TRBD1 (6 bases). The CDR3 length is 13 residues. Germline V lookup: CDR1 SNHLY, CDR2 FYNNEI. V lost 8 bases and J lost 5, with 16 bases in between. The CDR3 loop is CASQTGNGDEQYF. The CDR3, as DNA: TGTGCCAGCCAAACAGGGAATGGTGACGAGCAGTACTTC.

This chain links TRBV7-3 with TRBJ1-5; TRBD1 agrees at 9 bases. The CDR3 has 14 amino acids. V shed 4 bases and J 6 bases; nucleotides not matched to a gene: 4. CDR1 SGHTA and CDR2 FQGTGA come from the germline V gene. The CDR3 loop is CASSWRGQGQPQHF. The CDR3 DNA reads TGTGCCAGCAGCTGGCGGGGACAGGGTCAGCCCCAGCATTTT.

This clonotype was seen at least ten times. The chain combines TRBV2 with TRBJ1-6; TRBD1 agrees at 8 bases. CDR1 SNHLY and CDR2 FYNNEI come from the germline V gene. J gave up 2 bases and V 9 bases, and 6 bases lay outside the gene matches. The CDR3 extends over 15 amino acids. DNA of the CDR3: TGTGCCAGTTCGACGGACAGGGCCTATAATTCACCCCTCCACTTT. Translation: CASSTDRAYNSPLHF.

This chain joins TRBV25-1 and TRBJ1-3; D is unresolved. V lost 7 bases and J 2 bases, leaving 9 bases between the germline ends. This CDR3 is built from 13 residues. In germline, CDR1 is MGHDK, CDR2 SYGVNS. The DNA of the CDR3 is TGTGCCAGCATGCTGCGAGCTGGAAACACCATATATTTT. It specifies CASMLRAGNTIYF.

This clonotype was picked up many times. The J gene is TRBJ1-1, the V gene TRBV29-1; D remains unclear. Germline-derived CDR1 and CDR2 are SQVTM and ANQGSEA. This CDR3 region has 13 residues. Trimming removed 4 bases at V and 6 bases at J, with 15 bases between. The DNA of the CDR3 is TGCAGCGTTGGAGGCAGCCAAGGCGCTGAAGCTTTCTTT. This codes for CSVGGSQGAEAFF.

In this sample, this clonotype turned up a few times. The rearrangement uses TRBV10-3 and TRBJ2-5, with TRBD1 matching over 8 bases. Germline V gene sequence: CDR1 ENHRY, CDR2 SYGVKD. CDR3 length: 14 residues. The CDR3 loop reads CAALEGQGGKTQYF. As DNA, the CDR3 is TGTGCTGCTTTGGAAGGACAGGGCGGAAAGACCCAGTACTTC.

This clonotype was observed a handful of times. The rearrangement uses TRBV6-5 and TRBJ1-2; D call uncertain. V dropped 0 bases and J dropped 2 bases, with 7 bases sitting between them. Per the germline V gene, CDR1 is MNHEY and CDR2 is SVGAGI. This CDR3 region has 14 residues. CDR3 bases: TGTGCCAGCAGTTACTCACCCGGGAACTATGGCTACACCTTC. This encodes CASSYSPGNYGYTF.

Details on this clonotype: One base away lies a much larger clone, so this may be a sequencing read error. The gene calls are TRBV11-2 and TRBJ1-1, with TRBD1 matching over 9 bases. In germline, CDR1 is SGHAT, CDR2 FQNNGV. This CDR3 spans 15 amino acids. In DNA form, the CDR3 reads TGTGCCAGCAGCTTCGCGACAGGGGGAGGCACTGGAGCTTTCTTT. Amino acid sequence: CASSFATGGGTGAFF.